This T cell receptor beta chain was captured by sequencing in a study of T cells after yellow fever vaccination. Study-wide results and limits: Contaminants from the bulk population, in the form of abundant clonotypes, could be found in FACS-sorted repertoires.

In this sample, this clonotype turned up a few times. Its antigen remains unknown. The CDR3 consists of 15 residues. Germline CDR1 reads DFQATT; CDR2 reads SNEGSKA (reference sequence). The ends were cut back, 1 base at V and 4 bases at J, with 13 bases in the middle. TCRdb re-derived calls from the 5' RACE reads in MiXCR, one entry per CDR3 protein. The sample contains around 260,000 distinct CDR3 sequences, roughly 5% of which appear only once. The chain carries TRBV20-1 and TRBJ2-2; D remains unclear. The specimen was CD4+ T cells sorted from PBMCs, collected on the day of the yellow fever booster vaccination. The receptor comes from a man between 18 and 29 years old who received the YFV17D yellow fever vaccine. Here the CDR3 reads CSARVGRTGTGELFF. In nucleotides, the CDR3 is TGCAGTGCTAGAGTTGGCAGGACGGGCACCGGGGAGCTGTTTTTT.